This T cell receptor beta chain comes out of a study of tissue T cells after allogeneic stem cell transplantation. TCRdb's table, derived via immunoSEQ multiplex PCR, lists solely in-frame clones and lacks some. This sample has some 47,000 clones, with approximately 73% found just once. In the case of this clone: Its matching antigen is unknown. The gene names here belong to mouse. The CDR3 extends 1 residue past the end of the read, so its final part is completed from the germline J gene.

Study-wide points: Blood and spleen captured only part of the tissue TCR repertoire. Shared clones across patients were few; motif clustering revealed tissue-specific shared signatures.

The germline CDR1 and CDR2 sequences are KGHPV and FQNQEV (reference sequence). The V end lost 3 bases, the J end lost 9 bases, and 15 bases lay between the germline ends. CDR3 length: 14 amino acids. The chain is built from TRBV26 and TRBJ1-5; D is unresolved. This receptor was taken from a pool of C57BL/6 mice in good health. Sequencing used sorted cells pooled from one or two spleens. This CDR3 reads CASSLKTGPRAPLF. The sequenced part of the CDR3 DNA is TGTGCCAGCAGTCTCAAAACCGGTCCTCGGGCTCCGCTT.